The sequence of this T cell receptor (beta chain) was determined in a study of naive and memory T cell subsets. Ligated cDNA underwent four rounds of PCR with nested alpha and beta constant region primers and SP2. For blood and skin samples, reverse transcription used TCR alpha and beta constant primers. MiXCR, run by TCRdb on the 5' RACE reads, gives a single entry per CDR3 protein. The sample consists of roughly 62,000 distinct CDR3 sequences, 8% to 9% of them appearing once. V was pared by 3 bases and J by 0 bases, with 25 bases between. The CDR3 loop spans 20 amino acids. Germline CDR1 reads MDHEN; CDR2 reads SYDVKM. An oligonucleotide containing a UMI was ligated to the 3' end of TCR cDNA. Whole-blood samples were 2 to 2.5 ml of peripheral blood from healthy adult volunteers.

This TCR derives from a female donor in good health. V gene TRBV28 combines with J gene TRBJ2-3; TRBD2 is a possible D gene (7 bases). CDR3 residues: CASSFKGGRLMGLSTDTQYF. CDR3 nucleotides: TGTGCCAGCAGTTTTAAGGGGGGGCGACTAATGGGACTAAGCACAGATACGCAGTATTTT.